This T cell receptor beta chain was sequenced in a study of blood T cell repertoires in COVID-19. Study-wide background: Collection of acute and convalescent COVID-19 samples took place in the United States, Italy and Spain.

Sequencing used immunoSEQ multiplex PCR; TCRdb keeps in-frame clones, though not all of them. The sample shows approximately 130,000 clones, around four fifths of them seen only once. The CDR3 is 15 residues long. V lost 7 bases and J lost 1, with 16 bases in between. Germline CDR1 MDHEN, CDR2 SYDVKM. Sequencing used peripheral blood. The chain has TRBV28 and TRBJ1-1, with D perhaps TRBD1 (6 bases). This TCR derives from a man aged 40-55 years with active or convalescent COVID-19. The CDR3 coding sequence is TGTGCCAGCAAGGGGCAGGGGATAAGGAACACTGAAGCTTTCTTT. Its protein product is CASKGQGIRNTEAFF.